This TCR beta chain was captured by sequencing in a study of CD8+ T cells in alopecia areata (dated by TCRdb to 2016 to 2018). Concerning the study at large: Treated patients were enrolled in an open-label pilot trial of oral tofacitinib at 5 to 10 mg twice daily for moderate-to-severe alopecia areata. In both human patients and the C3H/HeJ mouse model, the study applied high-throughput TCRbeta sequencing to look at T cell clonal expansion in alopecia areata. RNA was extracted with the PAXgene miRNA kit for fixed scalp, the miRNeasy kit for PBMCs, and the RNeasy kit for mouse skin. Scalp clonality was compared across normal scalp (n=4), patchy alopecia areata scalp (n=8), and alopecia totalis/universalis scalp (n=8). Disease severity in treated patients was measured with the SALT score, which quantifies the percentage of affected scalp surface area. Tofacitinib was given for 6 to 18 months, followed by 6 months of follow-up off drug to assess delayed response and recurrence. Patients on tofacitinib were biopsied at baseline and after 4 and 24 weeks of treatment, and several of the patients also had a later scalp biopsy. In humans, TCRbeta sequencing was performed on scalp tissue and on sorted CD4+ and CD8+ peripheral blood T cells from healthy controls and from patients with patchy or totalis/universalis alopecia areata. TCRbeta CDR3 regions were amplified by immunoSEQ multiplex PCR using 35 Vbeta forward and 13 Jbeta reverse primers.

Points on this clone: This receptor's antigen is unknown. Qualities for individual bases were not recorded, and no much larger clone is one base off.

General study outcomes and caveats: Higher clonality and more expanded CD8+ clones were observed in lesional scalp than in normal scalp, particularly in alopecia totalis/universalis, a finding suggestive of antigenic drive. Tofacitinib significantly decreased scalp clonality and the number of expanded CD8+ clones among the top 100 scalp clones. Unlike mouse skin, where gammadelta T cells dominate, normal human skin contains resident alphabeta T cells that get sequenced too, which complicates analysis of the scalp TCR repertoire. The treated cohort was small, with a single nonresponder, so links between baseline CD8+ expansion and response need larger studies. During tofacitinib treatment, many expanded lesional clones remained in scalp and blood, and this persistence may partly explain relapse after treatment is stopped. Shared TCR sequences between patients were less evident than in mice, which may be partly attributable to HLA diversity in the patient population.

The V end loses 2 bases and the J end loses 4 bases, and a stretch of 18 bases separates them. Counted from cysteine to phenylalanine, this CDR3 has 16 amino acids. This entry keeps only the CDR3 DNA: 48 bases, framed from base 1. The germline V gene sets CDR1 to MNHEY and CDR2 to SVGAGI. The library relied on the immunoSEQ multiplex PCR assay. RNA was extracted from all samples and reverse transcribed into cDNA, which served as template for TCR sequencing. SuperScript III was used to make first-strand cDNA, primed with a 2:1 mix of oligo-dT and random hexamers. A synthetic immune receptor repertoire was used to measure amplification bias, and any remaining bias was corrected computationally. Per the authors' processing: Raw reads were preprocessed to remove errors, and CDR3 was defined according to IMGT conventions as the region from the conserved cysteine to phenylalanine. Clonality was calculated as 1 minus Shannon entropy normalized by log2 of the number of productive unique TCRs. CD4 or CD8 identity of scalp clones was inferred by cross-referencing scalp TCRbeta sequences with sorted blood CD4 and CD8 repertoires. TCRdb provides this immuneACCESS table in a form limited to in-frame rearrangements. Some clones are lacking; in checked studies, under half of them reflect an unresolved V gene, and why the rest are absent is not known. Clone size and V and J calls were adopted from that table, with D and trimming inferred from the DNA. Across this sample there are approximately 170,000 clones, with less than 70% seen only once. Over 12% of the sample comes from the top ten.

What the time point label conveys for this sample: less than 25 weeks on oral tofacitinib. What the treatment or condition label conveys for this sample: oral pan-JAK inhibitor, 5-10 mg twice daily. Peripheral blood and lesional scalp punch biopsies were obtained from patients with alopecia areata. PBMCs were separated by density centrifugation and stained for CD3, CD4 and CD8, after which CD4+ and CD8+ T cells were sorted on a FACSAria. The sample was CD4+ T cells sorted from blood, taken at week 24, from a patient treated with tofacitinib. Rearrangement joined TRBV6-5 to TRBJ2-7; a confident D gene designation cannot be given. The receptor was isolated from a human donor with alopecia areata. Here is the DNA: TGTGCCAGCAGTTACCCGTCCGGGCCCCCGACGTACGAGCAGTACTTC. This translates into CASSYPSGPPTYEQYF.